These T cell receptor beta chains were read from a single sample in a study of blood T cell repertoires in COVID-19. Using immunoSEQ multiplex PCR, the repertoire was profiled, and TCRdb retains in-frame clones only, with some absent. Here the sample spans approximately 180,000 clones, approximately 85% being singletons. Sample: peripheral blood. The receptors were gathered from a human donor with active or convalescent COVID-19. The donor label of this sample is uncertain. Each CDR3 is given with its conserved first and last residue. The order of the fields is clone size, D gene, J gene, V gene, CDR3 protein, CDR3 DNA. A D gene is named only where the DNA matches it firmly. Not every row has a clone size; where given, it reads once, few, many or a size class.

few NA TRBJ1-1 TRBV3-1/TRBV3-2 CASSQDTGGGVTEAFF TGTGCCAGCAGCCAAGATACGGGGGGTGGGGTCACTGAAGCTTTCTTT
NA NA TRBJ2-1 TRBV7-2 CASSLAGGPTNEQFF TGTGCCAGCAGCTTAGCGGGGGGGCCGACTAATGAGCAGTTCTTC
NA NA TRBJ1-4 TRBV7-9 CASSLAGSHNEKLFF TGTGCCAGCAGCTTAGCGGGGAGCCATAATGAAAAACTGTTTTTT
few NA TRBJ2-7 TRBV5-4 CASSSGQNEQYF TGTGCCAGCAGCTCCGGACAGAACGAGCAGTACTTC
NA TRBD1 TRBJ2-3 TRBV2 CASWGTGHIDTQYF TGTGCCAGCTGGGGGACAGGGCATATAGATACGCAGTATTTT
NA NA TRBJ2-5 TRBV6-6 CASSYSGREETQYF TGTGCCAGCAGTTACTCTGGGCGGGAAGAGACCCAGTACTTC
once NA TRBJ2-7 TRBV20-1 CSARANYEQYF TGCAGTGCTAGAGCCAACTACGAGCAGTACTTC
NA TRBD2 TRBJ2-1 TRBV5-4 CASSLRVASGYNEQFF TGTGCCAGCAGCTTGCGGGTTGCTAGCGGGTACAATGAGCAGTTCTTC
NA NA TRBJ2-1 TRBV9 CASSVLPQGTDGEQFF TGTGCCAGCAGCGTACTGCCGCAGGGAACGGACGGTGAGCAGTTCTTC
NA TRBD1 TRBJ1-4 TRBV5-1 CASSRQGENEKLFF TGCGCCAGCTCCAGACAGGGGGAGAATGAAAAACTGTTTTTT
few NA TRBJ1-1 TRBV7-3 CASSPAGLPDTEAFF TGTGCCAGCAGCCCAGCGGGGCTCCCGGACACTGAAGCTTTCTTT
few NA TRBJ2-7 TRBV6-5 CAMGAGYEQYF TGTGCCATGGGTGCGGGCTACGAGCAGTACTTC
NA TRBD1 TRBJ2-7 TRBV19 CASSISRTGPHEQYF TGTGCCAGTAGTATATCGAGGACAGGGCCCCACGAGCAGTACTTC
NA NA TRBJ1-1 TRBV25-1 CASTDRPNTEAFF TGTGCCAGCACAGACAGGCCGAACACTGAAGCTTTCTTT
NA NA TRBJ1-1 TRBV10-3 CAISESGARGAAEAFF TGTGCCATCAGTGAGTCGGGGGCGCGAGGCGCCGCTGAAGCTTTCTTT
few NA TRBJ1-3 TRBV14 CASSQGTVATIYF TGTGCCAGCAGCCAAGGGACAGTGGCGACCATATATTTT
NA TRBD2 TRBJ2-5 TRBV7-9 CASSFLRRFLAGPGTQYF TGTGCCAGCAGCTTCCTTAGAAGGTTCCTAGCGGGTCCGGGGACCCAGTACTTC
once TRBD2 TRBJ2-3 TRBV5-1 CASSVDGRAFLDTQYF TGCGCCAGCAGCGTGGATGGGAGGGCCTTCCTAGATACGCAGTATTTT
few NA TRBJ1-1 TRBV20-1 CSARVVLGAFF TGCAGTGCTAGAGTGGTGCTAGGCGCTTTCTTT
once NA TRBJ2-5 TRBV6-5 CANRLLQETQYF TGTGCCAACCGCCTACTCCAAGAGACCCAGTACTTC
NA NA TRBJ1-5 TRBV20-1 CSASRDQPQHF TGCAGTGCTAGCAGGGATCAGCCCCAGCATTTT
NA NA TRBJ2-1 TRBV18 CASSLQSRVEQFF TGTGCCAGCTCACTCCAGAGCAGGGTCGAGCAGTTCTTC
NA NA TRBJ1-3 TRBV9 CASSLDPGTIYF TGTGCCAGCAGCCTTGACCCGGGTACCATATATTTT
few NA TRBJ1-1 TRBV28 CASSLSSDSEAFF TGTGCCAGCAGTTTATCTTCGGACAGTGAAGCTTTCTTT
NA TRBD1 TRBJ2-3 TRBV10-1 CASSEGQGTDTQYF TGCGCCAGCAGTGAAGGACAGGGCACAGATACGCAGTATTTT
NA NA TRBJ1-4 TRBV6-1 CASSEVLGGEKLFF TGTGCCAGCAGTGAAGTTCTGGGAGGAGAAAAACTGTTTTTT
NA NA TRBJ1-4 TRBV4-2 CASSRGGGDNEKLFF TGTGCCAGCAGCCGAGGCGGGGGGGATAATGAAAAACTGTTTTTT
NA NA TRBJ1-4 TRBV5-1 CASSLIPGNEKLFF TGCGCCAGCAGCTTGATCCCGGGTAATGAAAAACTGTTTTTT
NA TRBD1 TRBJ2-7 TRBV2 CASSQPGQGTYEQYF TGTGCCAGCAGTCAACCGGGACAGGGGACCTACGAGCAGTACTTC
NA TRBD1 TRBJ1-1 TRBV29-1 CSVPQGEHTEAFF TGCAGCGTTCCACAGGGGGAGCACACTGAAGCTTTCTTT
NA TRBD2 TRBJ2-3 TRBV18 CASSPLAGGSTDTQYF TGTGCCAGCTCACCGCTAGCGGGGGGTAGCACAGATACGCAGTATTTT
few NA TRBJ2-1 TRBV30 CAWRRGASGAYNEQFF TGTGCCTGGAGGCGCGGGGCCTCAGGCGCCTACAATGAGCAGTTCTTC
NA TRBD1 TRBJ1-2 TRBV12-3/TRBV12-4 CASSADRGGYTF TGTGCCAGCAGCGCGGACAGGGGAGGCTACACCTTC
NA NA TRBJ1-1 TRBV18 CASSTYVGATNTEAFF TGTGCCAGCTCAACCTACGTGGGGGCTACCAACACTGAAGCTTTCTTT
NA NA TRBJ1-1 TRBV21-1 CASSKGNMNTEAFF TGTGCCAGCAGCAAAGGAAACATGAACACTGAAGCTTTCTTT
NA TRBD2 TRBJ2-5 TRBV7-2 CASSSRTSGGAETQYF TGTGCCAGCAGCTCCCGGACTAGCGGGGGGGCAGAGACCCAGTACTTC